The source of this TCR beta chain is a study of PD-L1 blockade in urothelial cancer. At the level of the study: Atezolizumab at 1,200 mg intravenously every 3 weeks was started by patients at some point between 2014 and 2015.

With regard to this clone: What it recognizes is unknown.

TCRdb's table, derived via immunoSEQ multiplex PCR, lists solely in-frame clones and lacks some. The top ten hold just over 8.5% of the sample, which has about 50,000 clones, roughly 80% seen once. The CDR3 covers 13 residues. Trimming shortened V by 5 bases and J by 6 bases, and 14 bases separated the two germline ends. Germline CDR1 and CDR2: MDHEN and SYDVKM. The time point was: peripheral blood 6 weeks after treatment start. Study-wide points: Pretreatment TCR clonality in blood under the median foretold superior survival.

The chain combines TRBV28 with TRBJ2-7; possibly TRBD2 for D (6 bases). The origin of this receptor is a man in his 70s with urothelial cancer. The source material was PBMCs, sampled around atezolizumab (anti-PD-L1) treatment. The CDR3 DNA is TGTGCCAGCAGTCCGACTAGAAGGGTCGAGCAGTACTTC. It codes for CASSPTRRVEQYF.